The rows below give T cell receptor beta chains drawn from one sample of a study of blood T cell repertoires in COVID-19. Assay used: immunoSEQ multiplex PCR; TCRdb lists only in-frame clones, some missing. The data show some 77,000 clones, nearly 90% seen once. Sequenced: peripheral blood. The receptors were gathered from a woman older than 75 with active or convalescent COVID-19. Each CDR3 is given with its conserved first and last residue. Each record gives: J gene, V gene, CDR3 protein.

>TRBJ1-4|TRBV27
CASRGTATNEKLFF
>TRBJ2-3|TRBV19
CASSMGQGVDTQYF
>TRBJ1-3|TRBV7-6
CASSPQAGISGNTIYF
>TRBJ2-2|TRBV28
CASSFPGLAGPTNTGELFF
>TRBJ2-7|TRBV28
CASTKRGLREQYF
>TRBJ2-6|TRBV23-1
CASSQSSGAMVGGNGANVLTF
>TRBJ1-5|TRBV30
CAWTTGGLAQPQHF
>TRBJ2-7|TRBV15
CATSRSGRPRPYEQYF
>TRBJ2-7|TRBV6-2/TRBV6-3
CASTPGNSYEQYF
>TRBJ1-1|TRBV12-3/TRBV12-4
CASSFSRETEAFF
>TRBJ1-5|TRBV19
CASSVRRGEANQPQHF
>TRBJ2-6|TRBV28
CASSFLSSGANVLTF
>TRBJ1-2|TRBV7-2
CASSLDLDRHGYTF
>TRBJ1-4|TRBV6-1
CASSERPGGNEKLFF
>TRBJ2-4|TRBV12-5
CASGLVLLRTSGSNCIQYF
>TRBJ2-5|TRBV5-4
CASSMGGRAQETQYF
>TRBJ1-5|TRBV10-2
CASSGMGGNQPQHF
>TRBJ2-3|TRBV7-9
CASSPGRGGLGTDTQYF
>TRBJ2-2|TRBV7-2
CASSLRQANTGELFF
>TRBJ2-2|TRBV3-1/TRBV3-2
CASSALLLAGGHTGELFF
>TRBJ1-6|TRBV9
CASSGTSRAPLHF
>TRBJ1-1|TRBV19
CASTRANTEAFF
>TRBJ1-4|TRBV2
CASSEITGYGEKLFF
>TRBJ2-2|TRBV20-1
CSASQGSSGELFF
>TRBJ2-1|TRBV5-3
CARSLPGGSSVSYNEQFF
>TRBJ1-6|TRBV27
CASSPGTGYSPLHF
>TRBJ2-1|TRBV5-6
CASSLAKLASSYNEQFF
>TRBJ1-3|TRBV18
CASSPTGARGNTIYF
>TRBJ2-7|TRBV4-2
CASSQHGQGYSYEQYF
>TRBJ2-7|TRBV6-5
CASTRTGTGAYEQYF
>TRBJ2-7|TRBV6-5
CATTGTSLYEQYF
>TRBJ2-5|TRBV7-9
CASSFRAGLETQYF
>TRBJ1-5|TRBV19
CATSKSGQGSRQPQHF
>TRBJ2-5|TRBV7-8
CASRTPGAQYF
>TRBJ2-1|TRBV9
CASSVGGSGSDNEQFF
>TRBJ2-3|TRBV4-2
CASSTGLAGVADTQYF
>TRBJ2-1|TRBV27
CASSLVASGLGEQFF
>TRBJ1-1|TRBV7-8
CASSFIGGGQGEAFF
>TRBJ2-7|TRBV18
CASSPRQTYEQYF
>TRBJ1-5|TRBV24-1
CATSVSGQGGGQPQHF
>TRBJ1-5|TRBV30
CAWSQAGRQPQHF
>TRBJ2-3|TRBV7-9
CASSLALAGGEDTQYF
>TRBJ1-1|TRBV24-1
CATSEGQGVEAFF
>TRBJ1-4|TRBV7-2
CASSLGLGGSNEKLFF
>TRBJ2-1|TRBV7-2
CASSLVGVGLSLFF
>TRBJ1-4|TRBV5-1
CASSWTGGNEKLFF